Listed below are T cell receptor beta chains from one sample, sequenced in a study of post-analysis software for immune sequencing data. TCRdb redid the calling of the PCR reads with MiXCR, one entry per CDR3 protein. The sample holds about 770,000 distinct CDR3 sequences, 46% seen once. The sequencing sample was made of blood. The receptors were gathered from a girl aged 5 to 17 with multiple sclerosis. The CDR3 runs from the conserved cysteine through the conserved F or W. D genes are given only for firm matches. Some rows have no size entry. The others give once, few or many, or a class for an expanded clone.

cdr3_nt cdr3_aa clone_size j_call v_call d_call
TGCAGCGTTGAATCGTGGGTGGAAAACGATGAGCAGTTCTTC CSVESWVENDEQFF few TRBJ2-1 TRBV29-1 NA
TGCGCCAGCAGCTTGGCGGATGTATATGGCTACACCTTC CASSLADVYGYTF NA TRBJ1-2 TRBV5-1 NA
TGTGCCAGCAGCCAAGAACCCGACAGGACCACCTCCTACGAGCAGTACTTC CASSQEPDRTTSYEQYF NA TRBJ2-7 TRBV3-1 NA
TGCAGTGCTAGAGACCGCCGAGACAGGGAAGCTTTCTTT CSARDRRDREAFF NA TRBJ1-1 TRBV20-1 NA
TGTGCCAGCAGCCCCGGGACTAGCCTTGCAGATACGCAGTATTTT CASSPGTSLADTQYF NA TRBJ2-3 TRBV11-2 TRBD2
TGCGCCAGCAGCTTGATGGTCGGGGGGGGAGTCGCTGAAGCTTTCTTT CASSLMVGGGVAEAFF NA TRBJ1-1 TRBV5-1 NA
TGCAGCTTCAGGACTAGCGGGAGGGATGAGCAGTTCTTC CSFRTSGRDEQFF many TRBJ2-1 TRBV29-1 TRBD2
TGCGCCAGCAGCTTGGGGTCGGGACCCACCACAGATGCGCAGTATTTT CASSLGSGPTTDAQYF NA TRBJ2-3 TRBV5-1 NA
TGTGCCAGCAGTCTCTTGGGACAGCAAACCACAGATACGCAGTATTTT CASSLLGQQTTDTQYF NA TRBJ2-3 TRBV27 TRBD1
TGTGCCAGCAGCTTTCCCGGGGGGCTAGCGAGGAATGAGCAGTTCTTC CASSFPGGLARNEQFF few TRBJ2-1 TRBV7-3 NA